This T cell receptor (beta chain) comes out of a study of shared clonotypes between healthy human individuals. Trimming took off 2 bases at V and 8 bases at J, with 15 bases between the two ends. CDR3 length: 14 residues. CDR1 and CDR2 from the germline V gene are SGHTA and FQGNSA. General study results and limits: There were few donors, and this limited the genetic and exposure-history diversity represented. Deeper or shallower sequencing was expected to change how clonotypes are shared among donors.

A remark on this clone: Its antigen is undetermined.

Unsorted PBMC samples were amplified in replicate PCRs containing 300 ng DNA, 30,000 or so T cell genomes. Ten immunoSEQ deep assay plates were used by the authors to sequence unsorted PBMC DNA. Using immunoSEQ multiplex PCR, the repertoire was profiled, and TCRdb retains in-frame clones only, with some absent. The data contain around 500,000 clones, 79% of them singletons. The receptor was isolated from a woman aged 40 to 50 in good health. Some clones in this sample may be carry-over from other donors' samples. The chain is built from TRBV7-2 and TRBJ1-2; tentative D call: TRBD1 (5 bases). The sample was PBMCs. The CDR3 nucleotides read TGTGCCAGCAGCTTACAACAGGCACAAGGCGGCTACACCTTC. It encodes CASSLQQAQGGYTF.